Reported below is one T cell receptor (beta chain). This sample is drawn from a study of blood T cell repertoires in COVID-19. Study summary: From T cells, B-cell-depleted T cells, or PBMCs came the material, which was cDNA or gDNA.

Sequenced by immunoSEQ multiplex PCR; TCRdb stores in-frame clones only, minus some. In the table there are roughly 80,000 clones, 85% to 90% of which are singletons. This TCR derives from a woman in her seventies with acute or convalescent COVID-19. The specimen was peripheral blood.

For the CDR3, the DNA is TGTGCCAGCAGCTTAGTCCGGGGACAGGGAATTACTGAAGCTTTCTTT. Translating it yields CASSLVRGQGITEAFF. The chain joins TRBV11-2 to TRBJ1-1; 9 positions agree with TRBD1. Germline CDR1 and CDR2: SGHAT and FQNNGV. V shed 1 base, J shed 5 bases, and the junction held 8 bases outside the gene matches. This CDR3 is 16 amino acids long.